This entry features one T cell receptor (beta chain) sequence. Clones were read by immunoSEQ multiplex PCR, and TCRdb kept only the in-frame ones, dropping some. The table has about 100,000 clones, approximately 88% seen once. This sample was included in a study of blood T cell repertoires in COVID-19. Study as a whole: The United States, Italy and Spain provided the acute and convalescent COVID-19 samples. T cells, B-cell-depleted T cells, or PBMCs supplied cDNA or gDNA.

Trimming took off 1 base at V and 7 bases at J, with 8 bases between the two ends. Per the germline V gene, CDR1 is SGHVS and CDR2 is FQNEAQ. There are 13 residues in the CDR3. The sequenced material came from peripheral blood. The chain recombines TRBV7-8 with TRBJ1-5; unclear D gene. The clonotype originates from a woman aged 60 to 75 with acute or convalescent COVID-19. Here the CDR3 DNA reads TGTGCCAGCAGCTTAGAGAGAAGCCAGCCCCAGCATTTT. Its translation is CASSLERSQPQHF.